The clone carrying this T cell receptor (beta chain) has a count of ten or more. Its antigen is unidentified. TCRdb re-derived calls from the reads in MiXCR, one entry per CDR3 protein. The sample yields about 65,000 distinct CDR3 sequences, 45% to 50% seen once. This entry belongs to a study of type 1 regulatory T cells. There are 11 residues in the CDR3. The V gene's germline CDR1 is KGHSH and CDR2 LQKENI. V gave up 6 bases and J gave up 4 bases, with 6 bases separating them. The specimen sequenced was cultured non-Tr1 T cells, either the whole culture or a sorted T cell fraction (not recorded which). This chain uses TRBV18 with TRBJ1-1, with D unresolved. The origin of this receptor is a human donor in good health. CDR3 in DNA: TGTGCCAGCTCCGATGGCACTGAAGCTTTCTTT. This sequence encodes CASSDGTEAFF.